The 22 T cell receptor beta chains below all came from one sample that was sequenced in a study of shared clonotypes between healthy human individuals. Produced via immunoSEQ multiplex PCR; TCRdb's table is partial and in-frame only. The data show 450,000 or so clones, around 77% seen once. The specimen was PBMCs. The receptors derive from a woman between 35 and 50 years old in good health. Some clones in this sample may be carry-over from other donors' samples.

The V call is TRBV19, the J call TRBJ2-7, with TRBD2 matching over 11 bases. Germline V gene lookup returns CDR1 LNHDA and CDR2 SQIVND (reference sequence). Trimming cost V 9 bases and J 0 bases; bases outside gene matches: 1. CDR3 length: 13 residues. The CDR3 sequence: CASGTSGSYEQYF. The CDR3 nucleotides are TGTGCCAGCGGGACTAGCGGCTCCTACGAGCAGTACTTC.

The chain employs TRBV6-1 and TRBJ2-1, with D possibly called TRBD1 or TRBD2 (6 bases each). This CDR3 is built from 16 residues. V was trimmed by 0 bases and J by 9 bases, leaving 18 bases between them. Germline V gene lookup returns CDR1 MNHNS and CDR2 SASEGT. The CDR3 DNA reads as TGTGCCAGCAGTGAAGCGGTGGGACTTCGAGGGGGTGAGCAGTTCTTC. Encoded protein: CASSEAVGLRGGEQFF.

The chain uses TRBV5-6 and TRBJ2-1; TRBD1 matches at 7 bases. In germline, CDR1 is SGHDT, CDR2 YYEEEE. V gave up 0 bases and J gave up 1 base; unmatched junction bases: 1. The CDR3 runs to 15 residues. The DNA for the CDR3 is TGTGCCAGCAGCTTGGACAGGGGATCCTACAATGAGCAGTTCTTC. Protein sequence: CASSLDRGSYNEQFF.

On this clone: This likely came from a read error, as a far larger clone is one base away. The gene calls are TRBV20-1 and TRBJ1-2; a weak D match, TRBD1 (5 bases). Germline CDR1 and CDR2: DFQATT and SNEGSKA (reference sequence). CDR3 size: 11 residues. The V end lost 3 bases, the J end lost 8 bases, and 10 bases lay between the germline ends. Here the CDR3 reads CSASWGEGYTF. The CDR3, as DNA: TGCAGTGCTAGCTGGGGGGAAGGCTACACCTTC.

The CDR3 coding sequence is TGCAGCGTTACCGGGACAGGGGGTGCAGCCTACGAGCAGTACTTC. Translated, it gives CSVTGTGGAAYEQYF. The V call is TRBV29-1, the J call TRBJ2-7, with 11 bases matching TRBD1. The CDR3 loop spans 15 amino acids. Per germline, CDR1 SQVTM and CDR2 ANQGSEA. V gave up 5 bases and J gave up 2 bases; unmatched junction bases: 8.

The V gene is TRBV28, the J gene TRBJ2-1; 7 bases line up with TRBD1. The CDR3 totals 15 residues. The germline V gene encodes CDR1 MDHEN and CDR2 SYDVKM. With 5 bases clipped from V and 7 bases from J, the junction kept 11 bases outside the gene matches. The CDR3 reads CASSTTSTGKNEQFF. The CDR3 DNA follows: TGTGCCAGCAGTACGACGTCGACAGGGAAGAATGAGCAGTTCTTC.

The chain links TRBV11-2 to TRBJ2-7; no firm D call. V lost 0 bases and J lost 5, with 14 bases in between. The germline CDR1 and CDR2 sequences are SGHAT and FQNNGV. The length of the CDR3 is 15 residues. For the CDR3, the DNA is TGTGCCAGCAGCTTAGATTTTGGTCTAGTACACGAGCAGTACTTC. Its protein product is CASSLDFGLVHEQYF.

The rearrangement joins TRBV7-9 to TRBJ1-1; D call uncertain. Deletions cut 7 bases from V and 1 base from J, with 13 bases between. Germline assignment: CDR1 SEHNR and CDR2 FQNEAQ (reference sequence). The CDR3 is 14 residues long. In nucleotides, the CDR3 is TGTGCCAGCATAAGAGCGGGAGCGAACACTGAAGCTTTCTTT. It codes for CASIRAGANTEAFF.

The chain recombines TRBV18 with TRBJ1-1; TRBD1 is a possible D gene (6 bases). CDR1 KGHSH and CDR2 LQKENI come from the germline V gene. This CDR3 has 13 amino acids. With 9 bases removed from V and 5 bases from J, the gap between germline ends came to 16 bases. This CDR3 is CASKQGTETEAFF. The CDR3 DNA is TGTGCCAGTAAACAGGGAACTGAGACTGAAGCTTTCTTT.

In the case of this clone: A much more abundant neighbour one base away suggests this may be a read error. This rearrangement joins TRBV10-3 to TRBJ1-6; tentatively, D is TRBD1 (6 bases). CDR1 is ENHRY and CDR2 is SYGVKD in the germline V gene. This CDR3 has 13 residues. V lost 8 bases to trimming and J lost 6 bases, with 11 bases between them. CDR3 amino acids: CAIAGEGNSPLHF. CDR3 DNA sequence: TGTGCCATCGCAGGGGAAGGTAATTCACCCCTCCACTTT.

This clone has at least ten counts. The same CDR3 arises from other DNA sequences in this sample as well. The chain has TRBV11-1 and TRBJ1-1; 9 bases map to TRBD1. After removal of 5 bases from V and 0 bases from J, the junction contained 4 bases not matched to a gene. The CDR3 length is 15 residues. Germline CDR1 SGHAT, CDR2 FQDESV (reference sequence). This CDR3 is CASSAGQGMNTEAFF. In DNA form, the CDR3 reads TGTGCCAGCAGCGCGGGACAGGGCATGAACACTGAAGCTTTCTTT.

This clone occurred many times. This sequence joins TRBV6-5 and TRBJ1-2; TRBD1 matches 7 bases. CDR1 MNHEY and CDR2 SVGAGI come from the germline V gene. The CDR3 totals 14 residues. Trimming took 6 bases from V and 8 from J; bases not matched to a gene: 12. The CDR3 here is CASSRGRGTVGYTF. In DNA form, the CDR3 reads TGTGCCAGCAGCCGTGGCAGGGGGACCGTCGGCTACACCTTC.

The table lists this clone with a count of one. The V gene is TRBV27, the J gene TRBJ1-3; the D is unclear. The CDR3 runs to 15 residues. CDR1 and CDR2 (germline): MNHEY, SMNVEV (reference sequence). V gave up 8 bases and J gave up 0 bases, with 14 bases separating them. The CDR3 here is CASRPHSFSGNTIYF. The CDR3, as DNA: TGTGCCAGCCGTCCCCACTCCTTCTCTGGAAACACCATATATTTT.

Details on this clone: This likely reflects a read error, since a far larger clone is one base away. It is likely a read error, because the conserved phenylalanine at the end of the CDR3 is missing. The chain employs TRBV7-9 and TRBJ2-7, with 7 positions matching TRBD2. The germline CDR1 and CDR2 sequences are SEHNR and FQNEAQ (reference sequence). The ends lost 1 base at V and 6 bases at J; junction bases unmatched: 9. The CDR3 has 15 residues. The CDR3 spells CASSLGGGSFGEQYL. The DNA for the CDR3 is TGTGCCAGCAGCTTAGGCGGGGGATCGTTCGGCGAGCAGTACCTC.

J is TRBJ2-1 and V is TRBV28; the match to TRBD2 covers 7 bases. CDR1 is MDHEN and CDR2 is SYDVKM in the germline V gene. Trimming cost V 3 bases and J 7 bases; bases outside gene matches: 6. The CDR3 spans 14 residues. The CDR3 protein is CASSFRLAGNEQFF. The CDR3 DNA sequence: TGTGCCAGCAGTTTCAGACTAGCTGGGAATGAGCAGTTCTTC.

This chain joins TRBV6-4 and TRBJ1-2; TRBD1 might be the D (6 bases). Trimming removed 3 bases from V and 4 bases from J, with 9 bases in between. Germline V gene sequence: CDR1 MRHNA, CDR2 SNTAGT. The CDR3 totals 13 residues. The CDR3 DNA reads as TGTGCCAGCAGTGAACAGGGTATCTATGGCTACACCTTC. This translates into CASSEQGIYGYTF.

The V and J genes are TRBV9 and TRBJ2-7; TRBD1 matches at 10 bases. V shed 4 bases and J 3 bases; nucleotides not matched to a gene: 4. Germline CDR1 and CDR2: SGDLS and YYNGEE. The CDR3 extends over 14 amino acids. CDR3 DNA sequence: TGTGCCAGCAGCCCGGGACAGGGGATCTACGAGCAGTACTTC. Amino acid sequence: CASSPGQGIYEQYF.

This clone was seen only once. This chain connects TRBV11-3 to TRBJ2-1, with D possibly being TRBD2 (6 bases). The V gene's germline CDR1 is SGHNT and CDR2 YENEEA. This CDR3 comprises 13 residues. Trimming removed 5 bases at V and 9 bases at J, with 14 bases between. DNA for the CDR3: TGTGCCAGCAGCCCAAGCGGGTTCGGTGAGCAGTTCTTC. This sequence encodes CASSPSGFGEQFF.

This clone was counted a few times. The V gene is TRBV7-2, the J gene TRBJ2-7; 14 bases match TRBD2. J gave up 0 bases and V 1 base, and 5 bases lay outside the gene matches. This CDR3 is 18 amino acids long. Germline CDR1 is SGHTA and CDR2 is FQGNSA. The DNA for the CDR3 is TGTGCCAGCAGCTTAGGGACTAGCGGGAGGTCGGTCTCCTACGAGCAGTACTTC. It translates to CASSLGTSGRSVSYEQYF.

The chain is built from TRBV7-9 and TRBJ2-1; 11 nucleotides line up with TRBD2. Unmatched junction bases numbered 7, after V lost 5 bases and J lost 10 bases. This CDR3 is 14 amino acids long. Germline CDR1 SEHNR, CDR2 FQNEAQ (reference sequence). The CDR3 sequence: CASSPGLADEEQFF. CDR3 bases: TGTGCCAGCAGCCCGGGACTAGCGGACGAGGAGCAGTTCTTC.

This clone was recorded once. The chain links TRBV7-2 to TRBJ2-6, with a weak D call TRBD2 (6 bases). Trimming removed 10 bases at V and 2 bases at J, with 9 bases between. CDR3 length: 13 residues. The germline gives CDR1 SGHTA, CDR2 FQGNSA. CDR3 in amino acids: CATSGAGANVLTF. DNA of the CDR3: TGTGCCACCTCGGGGGCTGGGGCCAACGTCCTGACTTTC.

The chain combines TRBV29-1 with TRBJ2-2; 11 bases agree with TRBD2. The CDR3 length is 18 residues. V shed 4 bases and J 5 bases; nucleotides not matched to a gene: 15. In germline, CDR1 is SQVTM, CDR2 ANQGSEA. The CDR3 region is CSVAYGARTSGYTGELFF. CDR3 bases: TGCAGCGTTGCCTATGGGGCTAGGACTAGCGGGTATACCGGGGAGCTGTTTTTT.